This TCR beta chain is drawn from a study of T cell clones after liver transplantation. Findings and caveats of the study: Circulating graft-donor-reactive CD4 TCRbeta sequences fell significantly post-transplant in 5 of 8 subjects.

The CDR3 is 15 residues long. Trimming removed 1 base from V and 4 bases from J; junction bases left unmatched: 6. In germline, CDR1 is SGHVS, CDR2 FQNEAQ. As for this clone: Its antigen is undetermined.

Sequencing was performed with immunoSEQ multiplex PCR; in TCRdb, only in-frame clones are kept and a portion is missing. The data contain 9,500 to 15,000 clones, roughly 70% of them singletons. Thawed unstimulated PBMCs were FACS-sorted by CD3, CD4 and CD8 into two populations. The V gene is TRBV7-8, the J gene TRBJ1-2, with 7 bases fitting TRBD1. Specimen: CD8+ T cells from blood, collected at the 22-month timepoint. The clonotype was recovered from a human patient who received a liver transplant. Some T cells may be supplied by the graft donor. CDR3 coding DNA: TGTGCCAGCAGCTTAGTCAGGGGGGAGGCCTATGGCTACACCTTC. Protein sequence: CASSLVRGEAYGYTF.